The rows below give T cell receptor beta chains drawn from one sample of a study of cytomegalovirus exposure and HLA in healthy donors. This table comes from immunoSEQ multiplex PCR, and its TCRdb copy is limited to in-frame clones, with some not included. The sample contains some 120,000 clones, about 63% of which appear only once. The sample taken for sequencing was PBMCs. The receptors stem from a man aged 30 to 45 in good health and CMV-seropositive. CDR3s include the opening cysteine and the closing phenylalanine or tryptophan. The D gene is left open where the match is weak. Not every row has a clone size; where given, it reads once, few, many or a size class.

TGTGCCAGCCCGCTCCAAGACAGGGAAGATACGCAGTATTTT	CASPLQDREDTQYF	TRBV6-4	NA	14	TRBJ2-3	TRBD1
TGTGCCAGCAGTTTAAAGGTCAGACAGGGTGTTATACACAATGAGCAGTTCTTC	CASSLKVRQGVIHNEQFF	TRBV28	NA	18	TRBJ2-1	TRBD1
TGTGCCAGCAGTGAAGTCGACAGAGTTAACTATGGCTACACCTTC	CASSEVDRVNYGYTF	TRBV6-1	few	15	TRBJ1-2	NA
TGTGCCAGTACGGGGACTAGCGGGAGCACAGATACGCAGTATTTT	CASTGTSGSTDTQYF	TRBV19	NA	15	TRBJ2-3	TRBD2
TGCGCCAGCAGCTTGGCCATAGCGGGGGACACCGGGGAGCTGTTTTTT	CASSLAIAGDTGELFF	TRBV5-1	few	16	TRBJ2-2	TRBD2
TGTGCCAGCAGCCGAACCCCGGGGTTGAACACCGGGGAGCTGTTTTTT	CASSRTPGLNTGELFF	TRBV5-4	NA	16	TRBJ2-2	NA
TGTTCCAGCAGCTACCCGACAGACTATGGCTACACCTTC	CSSSYPTDYGYTF	TRBV7-9	once	13	TRBJ1-2	NA
TGTGCCAGCAGCCAATTCACTAGCGGGATGAAGTTCTTC	CASSQFTSGMKFF	TRBV14	NA	13	TRBJ2-1	TRBD2
TGTGCCAGCAATGCCCGGGGCCAAGAGACCCAGTACTTC	CASNARGQETQYF	TRBV27	few	13	TRBJ2-5	NA
TGTGCCAGCAGTCATACTTACTCTGGAAACACCATATATTTT	CASSHTYSGNTIYF	TRBV14	NA	14	TRBJ1-3	NA
TGTGCCATCAGGTCGGAGACAGGGGCGAACTACAAGCAGTACTTC	CAIRSETGANYKQYF	TRBV10-3	NA	15	TRBJ2-7	TRBD1
TGTGCCAGCAGCGTAGAGGGACAGGGGGGGATCGGTGAGCAGTTCTTC	CASSVEGQGGIGEQFF	TRBV9	NA	16	TRBJ2-1	TRBD1
TGTGCCAGAAGCTTGCCCTGGTCGGAGCCATACGCAGCGGGAGGGCCGGGCTACAATGAGCAGTTCTTC	CARSLPWSEPYAAGGPGYNEQFF	TRBV5-3	NA	23	TRBJ2-1	TRBD2
TGCGCCAGCAGATCGCAGGGGGCGATTTCGGCTTTCTTT	CASRSQGAISAFF	TRBV4-1	NA	13	TRBJ1-1	TRBD1
TGTGCCAGCAGGACCTACAGGGGCTACGAGACCCAGTACTTC	CASRTYRGYETQYF	TRBV7-8	NA	14	TRBJ2-5	TRBD1
TGCGCCAGCAGCCAAGAAACTAGCGGGAGGCTTGCCGAAACCTCCTACGAGCAGTACTTC	CASSQETSGRLAETSYEQYF	TRBV4-1	NA	20	TRBJ2-7	TRBD2
TGCGCCAGCCAGTCCCTACTAGCGATTAACACCGGGGAGCTGTTTTTT	CASQSLLAINTGELFF	TRBV10-2	NA	16	TRBJ2-2	TRBD2
TGTGCCAGCAGTCCTAGCTCGGGGGATAGTGAAAAACTGTTTTTT	CASSPSSGDSEKLFF	TRBV28	NA	15	TRBJ1-4	NA
TGCGCCAGCAGCTTCTACCAAGGGGGCGCATGGGAGACCCAGTACTTC	CASSFYQGGAWETQYF	TRBV5-1	NA	16	TRBJ2-5	TRBD1
TGTGCCAGCAGCTGGGACAGGACCTACGAGCAGTACTTC	CASSWDRTYEQYF	TRBV5-5	NA	13	TRBJ2-7	TRBD1
TGTGCCAGCAGTGAAGGAAGAGGGGGAACTGAAGCTTTCTTT	CASSEGRGGTEAFF	TRBV2	few	14	TRBJ1-1	NA
TGCGCCAGCAGCCCTTCGACTAGCGGGAGCTCGGATACGCAGTATTTT	CASSPSTSGSSDTQYF	TRBV5-1	NA	16	TRBJ2-3	TRBD2
TGCGCCAGCAGCCAGCGCCTGAGCGGGGAGCTGTTTTTT	CASSQRLSGELFF	TRBV4-1	NA	13	TRBJ2-2	NA
TGTGCCAGCAGCGTAGGCGGGACAGATAACTACGAGCAGTACTTC	CASSVGGTDNYEQYF	TRBV9	NA	15	TRBJ2-7	NA
TGTGCCAGCAGCTCCCGACAGGGCGGAGGCGGAAACACCGGGGAGCTGTTTTTT	CASSSRQGGGGNTGELFF	TRBV5-4	NA	18	TRBJ2-2	TRBD1
TGTGCCAGCAGTTCCCTTGGACAGGGGGATCTCAGTGAGCAGTTCTTC	CASSSLGQGDLSEQFF	TRBV6-5	NA	16	TRBJ2-1	TRBD1
TGTGCCAGCAGCTCGAGGCTAGCGGGAAAGGAGAATGAGCAGTTCTTC	CASSSRLAGKENEQFF	TRBV7-3	few	16	TRBJ2-1	TRBD2
TGTGCCAGCAGCTTAGAGGGGGGGAGTCGTCGCTACACCTTC	CASSLEGGSRRYTF	TRBV7-9	NA	14	TRBJ1-2	NA
TGTGCCAGTAGTACCCTCGAGTACCGGGACACACACCCTGAGCAGTACTTC	CASSTLEYRDTHPEQYF	TRBV19	once	17	TRBJ2-7	NA
TGTGCCAGCAGTGCAGGGGCTAATGGCTACACCTTC	CASSAGANGYTF	TRBV6-4	few	12	TRBJ1-2	NA
TGTGCCAGCAGTTACGGGAGTGCAGATACGCAGTATTTT	CASSYGSADTQYF	TRBV6-5	NA	13	TRBJ2-3	NA
TGTGCCATCAGTGAATATGACAGGGTAACCGGGGAGCTGTTTTTT	CAISEYDRVTGELFF	TRBV10-3	once	15	TRBJ2-2	TRBD1
TGCGCCAGCAGCTTTGTAGTCTCGGCGGAGTACGAGCAGTACTTC	CASSFVVSAEYEQYF	TRBV5-1	once	15	TRBJ2-7	NA
TGTGCCACCAGCAGAGTGAGGGGGATAAACTTGAACACTGAAGCTTTCTTT	CATSRVRGINLNTEAFF	TRBV15	NA	17	TRBJ1-1	NA
TGTGCCATCAGTGGGGGCGTCGAGGATGGCTACACCTTC	CAISGGVEDGYTF	TRBV10-3	NA	13	TRBJ1-2	NA
TGTGCCAGCAGTAGAGGGGGCGGGTGGACTGAAGCTTTCTTT	CASSRGGGWTEAFF	TRBV27	NA	14	TRBJ1-1	TRBD1
TGTGCCAGCAGCCGTTTGCGGCGGGATCATGACTATGGCTACACCTTC	CASSRLRRDHDYGYTF	TRBV4-2	few	16	TRBJ1-2	NA
TGTGCCAGCAGCTTAGGGCAGGCTTACTATGGCTACACCTTC	CASSLGQAYYGYTF	TRBV7-2	NA	14	TRBJ1-2	NA
TGTGCCAGCAGCCCTTGGACTAGCGGAGCCTCTGGCAATGAGCAGTTCTTC	CASSPWTSGASGNEQFF	TRBV9	NA	17	TRBJ2-1	TRBD2
TGTGCCAGTAGTATTTCTTCGGGACACCCCTACGAGCAGTACTTC	CASSISSGHPYEQYF	TRBV19	few	15	TRBJ2-7	NA
TGTGCCACCAGCAGAGGAGGACAGCGGAGCACAGATACGCAGTATTTT	CATSRGGQRSTDTQYF	TRBV15	few	16	TRBJ2-3	NA
TGCGCCAGCAGCCGGCGGCAGAGCTCCTACGAGCAGTACTTC	CASSRRQSSYEQYF	TRBV4-3	few	14	TRBJ2-7	NA
TGCGCCAGCAGCTTGAGCGGGGTTGGCACAGATACGCAGTATTTT	CASSLSGVGTDTQYF	TRBV5-1	NA	15	TRBJ2-3	TRBD2
TGTGCCACGAACAGGGGAGGATACGAGCAGTACTTC	CATNRGGYEQYF	TRBV2	NA	12	TRBJ2-7	NA
TGTGCCAGCAGCCCCCTGCGGATTCGCGGGGAGCTGTTTTTT	CASSPLRIRGELFF	TRBV11-2	NA	14	TRBJ2-2	NA
TGTGCCAGCAAGCCATCAGCGACAACTAATGAAAAACTGTTTTTT	CASKPSATTNEKLFF	TRBV27	few	15	TRBJ1-4	NA